Below are 2 T cell receptor beta chains sequenced from a single sample in a study of CD8 T cells in Susac syndrome. Random hexamers were used to reverse transcribe an amount of roughly 0.5 to 1 ug RNA. TCRdb processed the immunoSEQ multiplex PCR reads anew with MiXCR; each CDR3 protein has one entry. The table lists 150,000 to 200,000 distinct CDR3 sequences, about 96% of them singletons. The source material was CD4+ T cells from PBMCs. These receptors all come from a human donor with multiple sclerosis.

The V and J genes are TRBV24-1 and TRBJ2-5, with 15 bases matching TRBD2. The CDR3 consists of 19 residues. Germline V lookup: CDR1 KGHDR, CDR2 SFDVKD. The V gene end was trimmed by 3 bases and the J gene end by 4 bases; junction bases not matched to a gene: 11. CDR3 amino acids: CATSDPIGLAGGPSETQYF. Written as DNA, the CDR3 is TGTGCCACCAGTGATCCTATTGGACTAGCGGGAGGGCCATCAGAGACCCAGTACTTC.

The rearrangement uses TRBV20-1 and TRBJ1-2; possibly TRBD1 for D (5 bases). The CDR3 totals 11 residues. Germline V gene sequence: CDR1 DFQATT, CDR2 SNEGSKA (reference sequence). V was trimmed by 6 bases and J by 3 bases, leaving 8 bases between them. CDR3 nucleotide sequence: TGCAGTGCCGGGACCTACTATGGCTACACCTTC. Translated, it gives CSAGTYYGYTF.